Sequencing of this T cell receptor (beta chain) was carried out in a study of CD8 T cells in ankylosing spondylitis. General observations from the study: Disease-associated clones were CD8+ and fairly uncommon in peripheral blood. Apparently characteristic of ankylosing spondylitis blood was a TCR beta motif (roughly 8 highly homologous variants). Matched ankylosing spondylitis synovial fluid reportedly contained a significantly enriched population of disease-linked clones.

The ends were cut back, 3 bases at V and 8 bases at J, with 16 bases in the middle. Germline assignment: CDR1 DFQATT and CDR2 SNEGSKA (reference sequence). The CDR3 length is 13 residues. Quantitative 5'-RACE with molecular barcodes was used to make the TCR beta libraries. TCRdb reprocessed the 5' RACE reads with MiXCR, giving one entry per CDR3 protein. Here the sample spans around 30,000 distinct CDR3 sequences, 14% being singletons. Details on this clonotype: Its antigen is not identified.

This receptor was identified in a male donor with ankylosing spondylitis or in good health (not recorded which). The chain combines TRBV20-1 with TRBJ1-1; D call uncertain. Sequenced input: blood. The CDR3 is CSARLTPGEEAFF. CDR3 DNA: TGCAGTGCTAGGCTCACCCCCGGGGAGGAAGCTTTCTTT.